This T cell receptor (beta chain) was retrieved from a study of T cell changes during pregnancy in multiple sclerosis (dated by TCRdb to about 2019). For context, the study as a whole: Changes in the T cell repertoire over the course of pregnancy were examined in this study in women with multiple sclerosis.

Note on this clone: Its antigen remains undetermined. The sample holds no much larger clone one base away, and base qualities are not on file.

Receptor libraries were prepared by the immunoSEQ multiplex PCR assay. This is the immuneACCESS table as TCRdb keeps it, with only in-frame sequences that have V and J called. A part of the clones is gone; compared with another copy, unresolved V genes explain less than half, and the rest is unexplained. This sample gives 75,000 to 95,000 clones in total; 93% of them show up just once. Approximately 2.4% of the sample comes from the top ten. From a lookup of the germline V gene, CDR1 and CDR2 are SQVTM and ANQGSEA. The junction carries 9 bases between V and J, which are trimmed by 0 bases and 1 base respectively. The CDR3 measures 15 amino acids from cysteine to phenylalanine. Only the CDR3 region is kept as DNA, spanning 45 bases read in frame from base 1.

Sequencing was performed on peripheral blood, taken in the second trimester of pregnancy. The rearrangement joined TRBV29-1 to TRBJ2-2; the D gene is unclear. The sequence came from a female donor with multiple sclerosis, enrolled in a pregnancy study. The CDR3 has the sequence CSVEDTEKNTGELFF. The DNA reads TGCAGCGTTGAAGATACTGAGAAGAACACCGGGGAGCTGTTTTTT.